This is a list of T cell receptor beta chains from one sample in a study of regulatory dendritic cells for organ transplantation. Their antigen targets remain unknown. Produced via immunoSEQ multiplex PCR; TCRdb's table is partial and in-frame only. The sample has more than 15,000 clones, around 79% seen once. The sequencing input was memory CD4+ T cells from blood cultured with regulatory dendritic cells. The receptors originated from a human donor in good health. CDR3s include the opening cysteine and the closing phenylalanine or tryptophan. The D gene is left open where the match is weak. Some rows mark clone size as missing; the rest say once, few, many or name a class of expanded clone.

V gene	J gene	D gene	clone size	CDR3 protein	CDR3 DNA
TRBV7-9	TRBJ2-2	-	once	CASSLGFTNNEELFF	TGTGCCAGCAGCTTAGGGTTCACTAACAACGAGGAGCTGTTTTTT
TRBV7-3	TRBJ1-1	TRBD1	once	CASSLFGTATGARNTEAFF	TGTGCCAGCAGCTTATTTGGAACAGCGACAGGGGCCCGGAACACTGAAGCTTTCTTT
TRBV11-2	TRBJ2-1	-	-	CASSPSLSNEQFF	TGTGCCAGCAGTCCTAGCCTATCCAATGAGCAGTTCTTC
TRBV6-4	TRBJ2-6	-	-	CASSDSSGSGANVLTF	TGTGCCAGCAGTGACTCGAGCGGCTCTGGGGCCAACGTCCTGACTTTC
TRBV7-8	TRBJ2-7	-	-	CASSFNSKRYEQYF	TGTGCCAGCAGCTTCAACAGCAAAAGATACGAGCAGTACTTC
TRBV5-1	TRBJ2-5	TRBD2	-	CASRSFSGGQETQYF	TGCGCCAGTAGGTCATTTAGCGGGGGCCAAGAGACCCAGTACTTC
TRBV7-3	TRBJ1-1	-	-	CASSPRAGVPRNTEAFF	TGTGCCAGCAGCCCCCGGGCGGGGGTCCCGAGGAACACTGAAGCTTTCTTT
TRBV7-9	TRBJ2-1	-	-	CASSSGMDGYNEQFF	TGTGCCAGCAGCTCGGGGATGGACGGGTACAATGAGCAGTTCTTC
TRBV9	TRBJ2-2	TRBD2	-	CASSVVVSGELFF	TGTGCCAGCAGCGTAGTCGTTAGCGGGGAGCTGTTTTTC
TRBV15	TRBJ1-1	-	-	CATSRDFSTAFF	TGTGCCACCAGCAGAGATTTCTCTACGGCTTTCTTT
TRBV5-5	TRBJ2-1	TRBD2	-	CASSFMPSGNNEQFF	TGTGCCAGCAGCTTTATGCCTAGCGGGAACAATGAGCAGTTCTTC
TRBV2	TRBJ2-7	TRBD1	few	CASTPGQGYEQYF	TGTGCCAGCACGCCTGGACAGGGGTACGAGCAGTACTTC
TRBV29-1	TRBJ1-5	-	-	CSVEEGTHQPQHF	TGCAGCGTTGAGGAAGGTACGCATCAGCCCCAGCATTTT
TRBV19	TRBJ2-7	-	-	CASTPHLGTEQYF	TGTGCCAGTACCCCTCACCTAGGGACCGAGCAGTACTTC
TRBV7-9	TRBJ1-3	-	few	CASKGFSGNTIYF	TGTGCCAGCAAGGGATTCTCTGGAAACACCATATATTTT
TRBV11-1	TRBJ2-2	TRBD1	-	CASSYPGTGSTGELFF	TGTGCCAGCAGCTACCCAGGGACAGGAAGTACCGGGGAGCTGTTTTTT
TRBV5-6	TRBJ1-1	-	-	CASSFLGDLGTEAFF	TGTGCCAGCAGCTTCCTTGGGGATTTGGGCACTGAAGCTTTCTTT
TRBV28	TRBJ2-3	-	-	CAVKARVTDTQYF	TGTGCCGTCAAGGCCAGAGTCACAGATACGCAGTATTTT
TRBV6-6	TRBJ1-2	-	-	CASSPQGNYGYTF	TGTGCCAGCAGCCCACAGGGTAACTATGGCTACACCTTC
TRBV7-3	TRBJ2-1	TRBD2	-	CASSPGLAFYNEQFF	TGTGCCAGCAGCCCAGGACTAGCGTTCTACAATGAGCAGTTCTTC
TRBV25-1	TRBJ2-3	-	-	CASSKGGRTDTQYF	TGTGCCAGCAGTAAGGGGGGGAGGACAGATACGCAGTATTTT
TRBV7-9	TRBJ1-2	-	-	CASSLGDWNYGYTF	TGTGCCAGCAGCTTAGGAGACTGGAACTATGGCTACACCTTC
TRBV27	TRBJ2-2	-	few	CASSFTGPGELFF	TGTGCCAGCAGTTTCACAGGGCCCGGGGAGCTGTTTTTT